Presented here are 8 T cell receptor beta chains from one specimen sequenced in a study of blood T cell repertoires in COVID-19 (dated by TCRdb to the early 2020s). The protocol used for the library was the immunoSEQ multiplex PCR assay. Sourced from immuneACCESS, this table was stored by TCRdb with only in-frame sequences that have V and J called. A share of the clones is absent; for the studies checked, an unresolved V gene accounts for under half, and the remainder has no known explanation. This sample comprises 70,000 or so clones, 60% to 85% of them detected only once. Approximately 15% of the sample belongs to the ten largest clones. Sequencing used peripheral blood. Receptors originate from a man in his sixties with acute or convalescent COVID-19.

V and J are TRBV10-3 and TRBJ1-5; 7 bases line up with TRBD1. The V and J ends lost 0 bases and 6 bases, in that order; junction bases with no gene match: 5. Germline V lookup: CDR1 ENHRY, CDR2 SYGVKD. The CDR3 length is 15 residues. CDR3 bases: TGTGCCATCAGTGAGTCGACGCAGGGGGTTCAGCCCCAGCATTTT. It codes for CAISESTQGVQPQHF.

The chain carries TRBV18 and TRBJ2-7; 8 bases are a match to TRBD1. Losses at the gene ends were 1 base for V and 3 bases for J; bases not matched to a gene: 5. Germline CDR1 KGHSH, CDR2 LQKENI. This CDR3 contains 15 residues. The CDR3 DNA sequence: TGTGCCAGCTCACCACGAGGACAGGGTATCTACGAGCAGTACTTC. Encoded protein: CASSPRGQGIYEQYF. Complete variable domain (other parts from reference TRBV18 and TRBJ2-7): NAGVMQNPRHLVRRRGQEARLRCSPMKGHSHVYWYRQLPEEGLKFMVYLQKENIIDESGMPKERFSAEFPKEGPSILRIQQVVRGDSAAYFCASSPRGQGIYEQYFGPGTRLTVT.

In its sample, this clone was seen a few times. This chain uses TRBV6-5 with TRBJ2-7; 9 nucleotides match TRBD1. CDR3 size: 15 residues. Germline V gives CDR1 MNHEY, CDR2 SVGAGI. Trimming removed 4 bases from V and 3 bases from J; junction bases left unmatched: 7. Here the CDR3 reads CASSSSGTGRYEQYF. CDR3 DNA: TGTGCCAGCAGTTCCTCCGGGACAGGGCGCTACGAGCAGTACTTC.

The rearrangement uses TRBV2 and TRBJ1-5; no clear D. The CDR3 runs to 16 residues. The germline CDR1 and CDR2 sequences are SNHLY and FYNNEI. Trimming took 6 bases from V and 4 from J, leaving 19 bases between them. The CDR3 sequence is CASRQNRQVVNQPQHF. CDR3 in DNA: TGTGCCAGCAGACAAAATCGGCAGGTGGTGAATCAGCCCCAGCATTTT.

The chain uses TRBV30 and TRBJ1-2; D is possibly TRBD1 (6 bases). Germline CDR1 reads GTSNPN; CDR2 reads SVGIG (reference sequence). V dropped 2 bases and J dropped 8 bases, with 24 bases sitting between them. The CDR3 spans 16 residues. CDR3 loop: CAWSSDQGYPNRGYTF. The CDR3 DNA sequence: TGTGCCTGGAGTTCGGACCAGGGGTACCCAAACAGGGGCTACACCTTC.

V is TRBV13 and J is TRBJ1-2; D remains ambiguous. The V end was cut by 0 bases, the J end by 1 base, with 6 bases between. CDR1 and CDR2 from the germline V gene are PRHDT and FYEKMQ (reference sequence). CDR3 length: 14 amino acids. The CDR3 here is CASSLGANNYGYTF. DNA of the CDR3: TGTGCCAGCAGCTTAGGGGCAAATAACTATGGCTACACCTTC.

This sequence joins TRBV19 and TRBJ1-1; a possible D gene is TRBD1 (6 bases). Between the trimmed V and J ends, which lost 6 bases and 6 bases, there was a span of 14 bases. Germline V CDR1 and CDR2: LNHDA, SQIVND (reference sequence). The length of the CDR3 is 13 residues. The CDR3, as DNA: TGTGCCAGTAGGGAACAGGGACGGGCTGAAGCTTTCTTT. It is translated as CASREQGRAEAFF.

The genes are TRBV7-6 and TRBJ1-6, with 8 bases lining up with TRBD1. V was clipped by 5 bases and J by 3 bases; unmatched bases: 6. This CDR3 has 16 residues. Per germline, CDR1 SGHVS and CDR2 FNYEAQ. The CDR3: CASSPQGAGYNSPLHF. The DNA of the CDR3 is TGTGCCAGCAGCCCTCAGGGGGCAGGCTATAATTCACCCCTCCACTTT.